This T cell receptor beta chain was profiled in a study of cytotoxic CD8 clonotypes in ibrutinib-treated CLL. Overall study context: Response was recorded as partial in around 25 patients and complete in 2; at median 68 months, approximately 15 remained remitted and about 12 had progressed.

This clone was observed a single time. The antigen is undetermined. Deep sequencing aimed at 1 in 200,000 to 1 in 1 million T cells' resolution. Produced via immunoSEQ multiplex PCR; TCRdb's table is partial and in-frame only. Altogether 150,000 or so clones are present, about four fifths being singletons, with the ten largest covering roughly 2%. Findings of the study overall: Sampling schedules were unmatched across sustained-remission and progressing patients.

The CDR3 is 16 amino acids. With 2 bases removed from V and 5 bases from J, the gap between germline ends came to 17 bases. The germline V gene encodes CDR1 SGHVS and CDR2 FQNEAQ. The chain joins TRBV7-8 to TRBJ2-3, with D perhaps given as TRBD1 or TRBD2 (6 bases each). The source material was PBMCs, sampled after 12 months of ibrutinib treatment. This clonotype was obtained from a human donor with chronic lymphocytic leukemia. In nucleotides, the CDR3 is TGTGCCAGCAGCTTACACGATCCCGGAGGGGGAGATACGCAGTATTTT. Its translation is CASSLHDPGGGDTQYF.